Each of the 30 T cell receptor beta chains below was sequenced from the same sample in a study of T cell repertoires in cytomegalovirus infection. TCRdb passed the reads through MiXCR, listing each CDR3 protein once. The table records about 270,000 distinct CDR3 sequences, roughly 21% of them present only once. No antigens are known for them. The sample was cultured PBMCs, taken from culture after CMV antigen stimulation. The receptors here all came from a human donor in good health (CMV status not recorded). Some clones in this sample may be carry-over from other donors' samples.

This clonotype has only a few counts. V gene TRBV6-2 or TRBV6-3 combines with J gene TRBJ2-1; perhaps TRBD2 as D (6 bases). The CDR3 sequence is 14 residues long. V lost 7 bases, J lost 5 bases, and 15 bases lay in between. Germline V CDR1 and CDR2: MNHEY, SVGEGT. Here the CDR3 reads CASTLDGGHNEQFF. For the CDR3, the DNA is TGTGCCAGCACTCTAGACGGAGGGCACAATGAGCAGTTCTTC.

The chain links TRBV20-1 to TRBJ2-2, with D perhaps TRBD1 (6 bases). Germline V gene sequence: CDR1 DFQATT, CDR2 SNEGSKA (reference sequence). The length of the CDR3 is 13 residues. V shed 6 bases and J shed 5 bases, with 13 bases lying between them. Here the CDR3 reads CSAPDSRTGELFF. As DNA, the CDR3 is TGCAGTGCCCCGGACAGTCGGACCGGGGAGCTGTTTTTT.

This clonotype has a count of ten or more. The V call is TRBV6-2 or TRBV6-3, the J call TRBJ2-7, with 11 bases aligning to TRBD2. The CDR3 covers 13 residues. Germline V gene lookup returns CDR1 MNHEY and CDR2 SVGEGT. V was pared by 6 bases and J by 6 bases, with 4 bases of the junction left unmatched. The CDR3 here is CASRPSGRIEQYF. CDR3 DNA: TGTGCCAGCAGACCTAGCGGGAGGATCGAGCAGTACTTC.

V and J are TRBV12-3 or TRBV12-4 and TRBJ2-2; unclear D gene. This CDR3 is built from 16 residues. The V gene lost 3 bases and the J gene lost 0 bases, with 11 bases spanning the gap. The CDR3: CASSFGRSSNTGELFF. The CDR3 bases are TGTGCCAGCAGTTTTGGCAGATCATCGAACACCGGGGAGCTGTTTTTT.

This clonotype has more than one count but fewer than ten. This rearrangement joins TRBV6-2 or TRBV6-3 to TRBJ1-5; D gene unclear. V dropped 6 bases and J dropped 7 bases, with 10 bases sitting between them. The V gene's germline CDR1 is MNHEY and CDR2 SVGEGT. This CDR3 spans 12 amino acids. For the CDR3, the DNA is TGTGCCAGCAGAGCAGGCCAACAGCCCCAGCATTTT. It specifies CASRAGQQPQHF.

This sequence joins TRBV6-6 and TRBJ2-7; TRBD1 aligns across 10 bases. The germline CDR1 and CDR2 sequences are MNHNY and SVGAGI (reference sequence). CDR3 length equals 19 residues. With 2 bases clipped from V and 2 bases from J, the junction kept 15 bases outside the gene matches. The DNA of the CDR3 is TGTGCCAGCAGTTACACCCTCGGAATCCGGGACAGGGGTACCTACGAGCAGTACTTC. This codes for CASSYTLGIRDRGTYEQYF.

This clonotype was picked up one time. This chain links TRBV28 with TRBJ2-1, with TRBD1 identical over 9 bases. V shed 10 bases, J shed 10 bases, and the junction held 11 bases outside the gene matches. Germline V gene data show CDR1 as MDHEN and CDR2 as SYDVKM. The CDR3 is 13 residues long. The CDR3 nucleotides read TGTGCCATCGCCACCGGGACAGGGAGCGAGCAGTTCTTC. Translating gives CAIATGTGSEQFF.

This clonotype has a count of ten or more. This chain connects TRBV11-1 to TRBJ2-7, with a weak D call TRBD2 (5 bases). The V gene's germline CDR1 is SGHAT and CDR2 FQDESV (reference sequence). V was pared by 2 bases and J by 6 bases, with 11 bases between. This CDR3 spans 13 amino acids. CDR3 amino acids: CASSLRRDGEQYF. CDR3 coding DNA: TGTGCCAGCAGCTTAAGACGGGATGGCGAGCAGTACTTC.

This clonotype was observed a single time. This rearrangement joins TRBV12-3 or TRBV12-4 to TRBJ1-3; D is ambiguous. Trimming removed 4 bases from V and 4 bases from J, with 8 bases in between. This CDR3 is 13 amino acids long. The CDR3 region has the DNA TGTGCCAGCAGTTCAATGAGCGGAAACACCATATATTTT. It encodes CASSSMSGNTIYF.

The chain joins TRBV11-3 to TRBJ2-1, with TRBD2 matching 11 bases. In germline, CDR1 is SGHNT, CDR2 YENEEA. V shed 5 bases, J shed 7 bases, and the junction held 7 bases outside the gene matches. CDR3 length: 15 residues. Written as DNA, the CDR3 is TGTGCCAGCAGCCCTATTCTAGCGGGAGGAAATGAGCAGTTCTTC. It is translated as CASSPILAGGNEQFF.

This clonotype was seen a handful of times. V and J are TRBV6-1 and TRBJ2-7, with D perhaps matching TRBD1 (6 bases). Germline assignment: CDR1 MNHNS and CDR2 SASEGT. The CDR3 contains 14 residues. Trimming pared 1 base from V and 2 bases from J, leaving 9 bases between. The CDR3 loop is CASSEVQGTYEQYF. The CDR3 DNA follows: TGTGCCAGCAGTGAAGTGCAGGGGACCTACGAGCAGTACTTC.

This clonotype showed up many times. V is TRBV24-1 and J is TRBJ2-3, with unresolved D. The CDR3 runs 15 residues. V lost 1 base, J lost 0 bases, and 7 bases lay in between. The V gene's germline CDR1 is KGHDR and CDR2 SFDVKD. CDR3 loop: CATSDFPTSTDTQYF. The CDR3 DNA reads TGTGCCACCAGTGATTTCCCTACTAGCACAGATACGCAGTATTTT.

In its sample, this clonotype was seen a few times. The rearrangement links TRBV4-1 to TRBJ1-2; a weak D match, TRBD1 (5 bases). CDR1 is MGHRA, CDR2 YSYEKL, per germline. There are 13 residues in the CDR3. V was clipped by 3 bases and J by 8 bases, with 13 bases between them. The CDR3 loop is CASSQGVRGGYTF. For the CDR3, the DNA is TGCGCCAGCAGCCAGGGGGTACGCGGGGGCTACACCTTC.

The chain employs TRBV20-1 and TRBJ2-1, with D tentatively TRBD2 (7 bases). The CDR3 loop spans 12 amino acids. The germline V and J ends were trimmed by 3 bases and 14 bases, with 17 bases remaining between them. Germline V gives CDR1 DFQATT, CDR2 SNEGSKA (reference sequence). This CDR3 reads CSASDRGGGEFF. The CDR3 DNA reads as TGCAGTGCTAGTGATAGGGGGGGTGGTGAGTTCTTC.

In DNA, the CDR3 is TGTGCCAGCAGTTTATACGAGCAGTACGTC. This codes for CASSLYEQYV. The V gene is TRBV27, the J gene TRBJ2-7; the D is unclear. The CDR3 totals 10 residues. Germline CDR1 reads MNHEY; CDR2 reads SMNVEV (reference sequence). Between the trimmed V and J ends, which lost 1 base and 5 bases, there was a span of 0 bases.

This CDR3 reads CASSQDRGLRGNTIYF. CDR3 coding DNA: TGCGCCAGCAGCCAAGATCGGGGGTTACGAGGAAACACCATATATTTT. This chain uses TRBV4-3 with TRBJ1-3, with D perhaps matching TRBD1 (5 bases). The CDR3 has 16 residues. CDR1 LGHNA and CDR2 YSLEER come from the germline V gene. Trimming cost V 0 bases and J 4 bases, with 13 bases left between them.

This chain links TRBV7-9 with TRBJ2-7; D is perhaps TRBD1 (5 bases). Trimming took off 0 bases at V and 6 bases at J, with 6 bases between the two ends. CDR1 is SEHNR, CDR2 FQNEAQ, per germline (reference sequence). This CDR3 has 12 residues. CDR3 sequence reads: CASSLAGAEQYF. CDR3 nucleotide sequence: TGTGCCAGCAGCTTAGCAGGGGCCGAGCAGTACTTC.

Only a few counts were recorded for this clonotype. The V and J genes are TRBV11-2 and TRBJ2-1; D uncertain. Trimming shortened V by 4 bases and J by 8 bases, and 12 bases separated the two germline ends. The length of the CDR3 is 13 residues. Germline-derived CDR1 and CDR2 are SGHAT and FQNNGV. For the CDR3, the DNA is TGTGCCAGCAGCTCACTCTCAGGCCATGAGCAGTTCTTC. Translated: CASSSLSGHEQFF.

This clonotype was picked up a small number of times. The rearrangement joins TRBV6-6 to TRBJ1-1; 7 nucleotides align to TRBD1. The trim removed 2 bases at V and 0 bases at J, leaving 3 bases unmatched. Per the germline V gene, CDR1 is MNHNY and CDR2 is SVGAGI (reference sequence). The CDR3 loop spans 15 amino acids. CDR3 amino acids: CASSYPRGLNTEAFF. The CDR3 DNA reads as TGTGCCAGCAGTTACCCGAGGGGGCTGAACACTGAAGCTTTCTTT.

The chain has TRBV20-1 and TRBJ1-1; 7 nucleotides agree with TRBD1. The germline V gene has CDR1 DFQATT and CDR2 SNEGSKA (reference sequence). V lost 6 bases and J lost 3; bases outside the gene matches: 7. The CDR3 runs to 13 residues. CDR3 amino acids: CSAGGQLYTEAFF. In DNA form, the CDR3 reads TGCAGTGCAGGGGGACAGCTTTACACTGAAGCTTTCTTT.

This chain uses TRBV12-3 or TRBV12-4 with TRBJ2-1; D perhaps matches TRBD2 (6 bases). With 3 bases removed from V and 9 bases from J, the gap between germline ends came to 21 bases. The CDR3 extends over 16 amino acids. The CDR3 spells CASSFPGLGIGGEQFF. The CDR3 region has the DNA TGTGCCAGCAGTTTCCCGGGACTGGGAATTGGAGGTGAGCAGTTCTTC.

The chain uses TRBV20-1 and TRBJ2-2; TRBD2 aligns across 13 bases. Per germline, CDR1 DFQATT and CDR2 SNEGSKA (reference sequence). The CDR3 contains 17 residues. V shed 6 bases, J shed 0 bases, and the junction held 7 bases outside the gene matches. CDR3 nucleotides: TGCAGTGCCGTCGGACTAGCGGGGGTCTCGAACACCGGGGAGCTGTTTTTT. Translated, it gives CSAVGLAGVSNTGELFF.

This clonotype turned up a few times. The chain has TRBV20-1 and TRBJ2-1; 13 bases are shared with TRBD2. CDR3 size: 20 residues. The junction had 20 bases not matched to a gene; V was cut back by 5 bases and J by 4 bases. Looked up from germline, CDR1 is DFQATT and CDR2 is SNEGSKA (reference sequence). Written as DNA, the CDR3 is TGCAGTGCTCCCTCTCCGGGGACTAGCGGGGCAGGACAAATTTACAATGAGCAGTTCTTC. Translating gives CSAPSPGTSGAGQIYNEQFF.

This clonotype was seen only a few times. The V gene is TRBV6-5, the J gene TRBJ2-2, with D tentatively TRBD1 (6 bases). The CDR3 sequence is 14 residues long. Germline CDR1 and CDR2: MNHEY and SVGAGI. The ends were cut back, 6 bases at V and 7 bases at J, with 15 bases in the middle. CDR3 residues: CASRPGQSIGELFF. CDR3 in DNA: TGTGCCAGCAGGCCCGGACAGTCCATCGGGGAGCTGTTTTTT.

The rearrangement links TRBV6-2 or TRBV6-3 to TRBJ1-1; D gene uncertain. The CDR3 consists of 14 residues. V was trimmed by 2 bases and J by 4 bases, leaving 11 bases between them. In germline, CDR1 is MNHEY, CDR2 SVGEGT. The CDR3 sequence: CASSYAGAGTEAFF. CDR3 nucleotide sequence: TGTGCCAGCAGTTACGCAGGCGCGGGCACTGAAGCTTTCTTT.

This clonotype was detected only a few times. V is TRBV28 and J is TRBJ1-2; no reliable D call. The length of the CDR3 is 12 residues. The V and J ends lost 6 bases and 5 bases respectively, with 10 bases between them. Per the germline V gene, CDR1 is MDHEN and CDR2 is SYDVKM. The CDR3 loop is CASSLDLYGYTF. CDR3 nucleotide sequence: TGTGCCAGCAGCTTAGACTTGTATGGCTACACCTTC.

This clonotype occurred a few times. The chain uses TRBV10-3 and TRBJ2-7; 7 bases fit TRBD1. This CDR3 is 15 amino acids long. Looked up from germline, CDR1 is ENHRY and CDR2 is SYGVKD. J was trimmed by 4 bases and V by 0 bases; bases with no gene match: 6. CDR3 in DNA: TGTGCCATCAGTGAGTCGACCAGGGGGATTTACGAGCAGTACTTC. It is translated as CAISESTRGIYEQYF.

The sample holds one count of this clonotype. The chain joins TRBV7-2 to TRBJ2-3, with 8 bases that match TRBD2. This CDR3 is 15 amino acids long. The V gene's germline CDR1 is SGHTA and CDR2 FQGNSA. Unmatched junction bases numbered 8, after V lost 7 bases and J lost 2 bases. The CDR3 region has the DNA TGTGCCAGCACGTCTTCGGGAGGGCCCACAGATACGCAGTATTTT. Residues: CASTSSGGPTDTQYF.

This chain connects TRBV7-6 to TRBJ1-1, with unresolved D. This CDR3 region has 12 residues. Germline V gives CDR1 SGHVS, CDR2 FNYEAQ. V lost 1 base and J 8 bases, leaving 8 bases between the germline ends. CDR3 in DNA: TGTGCCAGCAGCTTAGGGGAACTCGAAGCTTTCTTT. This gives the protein CASSLGELEAFF.

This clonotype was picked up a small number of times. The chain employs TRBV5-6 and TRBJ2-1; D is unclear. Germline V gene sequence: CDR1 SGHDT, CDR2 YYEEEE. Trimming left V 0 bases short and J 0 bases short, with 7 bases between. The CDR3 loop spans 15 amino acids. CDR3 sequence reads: CASSLGWSSYNEQFF. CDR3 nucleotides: TGTGCCAGCAGCTTGGGTTGGAGCTCCTACAATGAGCAGTTCTTC.